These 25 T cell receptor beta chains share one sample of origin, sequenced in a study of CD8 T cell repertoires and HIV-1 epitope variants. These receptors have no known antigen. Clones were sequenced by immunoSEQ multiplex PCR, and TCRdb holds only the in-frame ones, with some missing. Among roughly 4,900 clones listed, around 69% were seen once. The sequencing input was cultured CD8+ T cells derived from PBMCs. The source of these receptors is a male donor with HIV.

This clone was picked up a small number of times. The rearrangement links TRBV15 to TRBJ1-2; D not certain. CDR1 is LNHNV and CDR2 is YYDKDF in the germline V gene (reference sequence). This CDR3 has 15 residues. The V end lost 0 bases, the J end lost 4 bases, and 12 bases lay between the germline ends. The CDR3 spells CATSRDILGGYGYTF. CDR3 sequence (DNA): TGTGCCACCAGCAGAGATATCCTAGGAGGCTATGGCTACACCTTC. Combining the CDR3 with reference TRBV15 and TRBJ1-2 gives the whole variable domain DAMVIQNPRYQVTQFGKPVTLSCSQTLNHNVMYWYQQKSSQAPKLLFHYYDKDFNNEADTPDNFQSRRPNTSFCFLDIRSPGLGDTAMYLCATSRDILGGYGYTFGSGTRLTVV.

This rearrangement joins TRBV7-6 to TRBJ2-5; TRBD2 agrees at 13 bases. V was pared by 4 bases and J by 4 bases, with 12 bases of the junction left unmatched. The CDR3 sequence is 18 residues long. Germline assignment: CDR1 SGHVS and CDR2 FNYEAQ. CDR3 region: CASSYLPGGLAGSETQYF. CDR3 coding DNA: TGTGCCAGCAGCTACTTACCGGGGGGACTAGCGGGGTCAGAGACCCAGTACTTC. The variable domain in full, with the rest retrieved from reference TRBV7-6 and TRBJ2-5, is GAGVSQSPRYKVTKRGQDVALRCDPISGHVSLYWYRQALGQGPEFLTYFNYEAQQDKSGLPNDRFSAERPEGSISTLTIQRTEQRDSAMYRCASSYLPGGLAGSETQYFGPGTRLLVL.

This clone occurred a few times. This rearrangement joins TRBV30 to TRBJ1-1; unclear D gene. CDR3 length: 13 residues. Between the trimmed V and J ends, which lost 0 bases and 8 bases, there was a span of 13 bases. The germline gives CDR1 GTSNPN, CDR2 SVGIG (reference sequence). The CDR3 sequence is CAWSVLKTGEAFF. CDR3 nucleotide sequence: TGTGCCTGGAGTGTACTCAAAACGGGGGAAGCTTTCTTT.

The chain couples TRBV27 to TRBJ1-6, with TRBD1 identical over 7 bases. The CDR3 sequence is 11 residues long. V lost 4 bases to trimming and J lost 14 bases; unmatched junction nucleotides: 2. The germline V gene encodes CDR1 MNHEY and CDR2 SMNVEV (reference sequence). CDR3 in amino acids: CASSSGTALHF. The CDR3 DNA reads TGTGCCAGCAGTTCCGGGACAGCCCTCCACTTT.

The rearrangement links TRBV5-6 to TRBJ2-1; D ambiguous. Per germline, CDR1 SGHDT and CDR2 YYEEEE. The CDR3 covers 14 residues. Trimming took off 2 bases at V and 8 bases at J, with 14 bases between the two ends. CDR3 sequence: CASSFNLDGYEQFF. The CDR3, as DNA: TGTGCCAGCAGCTTTAACCTCGACGGCTATGAGCAGTTCTTC.

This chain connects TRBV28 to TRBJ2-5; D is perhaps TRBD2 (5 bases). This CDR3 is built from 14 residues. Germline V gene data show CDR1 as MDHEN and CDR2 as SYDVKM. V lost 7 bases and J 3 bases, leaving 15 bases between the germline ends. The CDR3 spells CASIAEDGEETQYF. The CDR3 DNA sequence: TGTGCCAGCATTGCCGAGGACGGGGAAGAGACCCAGTACTTC.

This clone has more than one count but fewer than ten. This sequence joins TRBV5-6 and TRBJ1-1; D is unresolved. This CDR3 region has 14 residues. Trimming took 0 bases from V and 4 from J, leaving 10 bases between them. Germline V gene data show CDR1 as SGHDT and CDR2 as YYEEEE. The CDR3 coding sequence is TGTGCCAGCAGCTTGGTGGAGGAGGGCACTGAAGCTTTCTTT. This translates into CASSLVEEGTEAFF.

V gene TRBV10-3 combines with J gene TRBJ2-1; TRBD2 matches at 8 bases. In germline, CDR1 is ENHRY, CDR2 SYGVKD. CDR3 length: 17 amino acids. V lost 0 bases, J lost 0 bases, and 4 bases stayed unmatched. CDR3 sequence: CAISESTAGGSYNEQFF. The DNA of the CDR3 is TGTGCCATCAGTGAGTCGACGGCGGGGGGCTCCTACAATGAGCAGTTCTTC.

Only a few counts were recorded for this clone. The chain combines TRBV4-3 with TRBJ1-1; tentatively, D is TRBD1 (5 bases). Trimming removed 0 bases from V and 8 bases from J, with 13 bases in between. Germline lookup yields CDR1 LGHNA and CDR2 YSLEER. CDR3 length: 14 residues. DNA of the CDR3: TGCGCCAGCAGCCAAGATTGGGGCCTCGGAGAAGCTTTCTTT. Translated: CASSQDWGLGEAFF.

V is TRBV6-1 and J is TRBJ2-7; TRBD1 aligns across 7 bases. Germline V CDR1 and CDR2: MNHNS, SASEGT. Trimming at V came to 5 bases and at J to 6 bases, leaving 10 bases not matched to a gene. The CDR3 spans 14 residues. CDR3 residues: CASSRDRDSGEQYF. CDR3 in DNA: TGTGCCAGCAGTCGAGACAGGGATTCGGGCGAGCAGTACTTC.

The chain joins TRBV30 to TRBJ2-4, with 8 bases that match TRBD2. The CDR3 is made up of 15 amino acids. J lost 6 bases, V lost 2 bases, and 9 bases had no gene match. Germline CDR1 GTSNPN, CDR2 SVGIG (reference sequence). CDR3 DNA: TGTGCCTGGAGTAATCCCGGGACTAGTGGAAACATTCAGTACTTC. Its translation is CAWSNPGTSGNIQYF.

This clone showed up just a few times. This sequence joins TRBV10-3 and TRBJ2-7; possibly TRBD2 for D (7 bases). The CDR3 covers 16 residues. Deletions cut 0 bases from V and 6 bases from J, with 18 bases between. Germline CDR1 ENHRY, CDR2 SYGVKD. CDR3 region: CAISESMGGAYAEQYF. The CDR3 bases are TGTGCCATCAGTGAGTCGATGGGGGGGGCGTACGCCGAGCAGTACTTC.

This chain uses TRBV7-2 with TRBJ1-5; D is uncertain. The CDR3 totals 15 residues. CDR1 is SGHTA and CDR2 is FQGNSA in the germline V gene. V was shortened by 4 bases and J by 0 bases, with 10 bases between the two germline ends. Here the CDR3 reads CASSSEGYSNQPQHF. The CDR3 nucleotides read TGTGCCAGCAGCTCGGAGGGCTATAGCAATCAGCCCCAGCATTTT.

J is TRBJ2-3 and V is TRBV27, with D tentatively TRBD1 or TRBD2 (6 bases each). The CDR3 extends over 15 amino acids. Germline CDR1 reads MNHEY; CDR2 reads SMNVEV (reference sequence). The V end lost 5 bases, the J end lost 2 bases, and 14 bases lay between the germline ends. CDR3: CASSPLRGVTDTQYF. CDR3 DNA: TGTGCCAGCAGTCCCCTTAGGGGGGTCACAGATACGCAGTATTTT.

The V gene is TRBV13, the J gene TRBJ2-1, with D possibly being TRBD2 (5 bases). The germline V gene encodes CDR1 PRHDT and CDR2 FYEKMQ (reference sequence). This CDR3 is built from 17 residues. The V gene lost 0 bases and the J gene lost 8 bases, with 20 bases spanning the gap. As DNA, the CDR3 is TGTGCCAGCAGCTTAGGACTAGTACCCCCAGCCATCGATGAGCAGTTCTTC. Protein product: CASSLGLVPPAIDEQFF.

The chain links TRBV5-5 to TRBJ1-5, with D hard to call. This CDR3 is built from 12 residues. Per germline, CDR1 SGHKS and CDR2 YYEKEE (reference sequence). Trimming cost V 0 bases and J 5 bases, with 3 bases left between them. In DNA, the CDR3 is TGTGCCAGCAGCTTGGCAGATCAGCCCCAGCATTTT. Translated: CASSLADQPQHF.

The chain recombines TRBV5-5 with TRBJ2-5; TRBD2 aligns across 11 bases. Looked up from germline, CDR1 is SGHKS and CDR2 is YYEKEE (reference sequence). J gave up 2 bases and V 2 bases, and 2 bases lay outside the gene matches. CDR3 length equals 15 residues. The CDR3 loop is CASSFSSGGQETQYF. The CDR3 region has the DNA TGTGCCAGCAGCTTTTCTAGCGGGGGGCAAGAGACCCAGTACTTC.

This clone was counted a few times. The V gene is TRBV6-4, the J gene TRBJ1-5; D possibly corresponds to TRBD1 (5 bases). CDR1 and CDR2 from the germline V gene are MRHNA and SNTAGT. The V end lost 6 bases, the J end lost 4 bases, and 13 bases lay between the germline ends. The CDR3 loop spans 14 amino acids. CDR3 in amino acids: CASRSVQENQPQHF. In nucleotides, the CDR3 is TGTGCCAGCAGATCCGTACAGGAAAATCAGCCCCAGCATTTT.

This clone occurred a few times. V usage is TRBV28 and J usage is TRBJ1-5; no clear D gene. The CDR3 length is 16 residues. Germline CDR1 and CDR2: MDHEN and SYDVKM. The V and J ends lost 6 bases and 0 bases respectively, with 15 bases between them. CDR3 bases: TGTGCCAGCAGACCCGACACTACCTATAGCAATCAGCCCCAGCATTTT. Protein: CASRPDTTYSNQPQHF.

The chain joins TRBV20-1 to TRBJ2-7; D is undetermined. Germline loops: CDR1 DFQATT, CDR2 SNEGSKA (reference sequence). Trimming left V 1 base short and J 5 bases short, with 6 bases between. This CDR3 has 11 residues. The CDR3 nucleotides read TGCAGTGCTAGAGCCTGGGACGAGCAGTACTTC. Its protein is CSARAWDEQYF.

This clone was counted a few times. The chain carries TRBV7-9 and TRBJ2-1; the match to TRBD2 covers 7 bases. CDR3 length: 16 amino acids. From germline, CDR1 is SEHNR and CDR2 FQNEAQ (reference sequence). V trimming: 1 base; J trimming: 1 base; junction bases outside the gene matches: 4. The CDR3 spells CASSLEGGRSYNEQFF. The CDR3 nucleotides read TGTGCCAGCAGCTTAGAGGGCGGGAGATCCTACAATGAGCAGTTCTTC.

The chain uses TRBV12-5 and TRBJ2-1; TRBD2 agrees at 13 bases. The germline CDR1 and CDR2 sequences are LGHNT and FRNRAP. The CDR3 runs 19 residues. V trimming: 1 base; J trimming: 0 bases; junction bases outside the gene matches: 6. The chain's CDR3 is CASGLAGLAGFSSYNEQFF. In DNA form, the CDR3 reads TGTGCTAGTGGTTTGGCGGGACTAGCGGGATTCAGCTCCTACAATGAGCAGTTCTTC.

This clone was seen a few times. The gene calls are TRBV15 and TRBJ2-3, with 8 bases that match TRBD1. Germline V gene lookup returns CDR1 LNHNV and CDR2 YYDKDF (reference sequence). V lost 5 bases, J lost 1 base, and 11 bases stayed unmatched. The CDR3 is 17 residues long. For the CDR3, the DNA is TGTGCCACCAGCCGAAGGACAGGGTCCAAGGGCACAGATACGCAGTATTTT. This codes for CATSRRTGSKGTDTQYF. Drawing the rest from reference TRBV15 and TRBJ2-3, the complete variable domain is DAMVIQNPRYQVTQFGKPVTLSCSQTLNHNVMYWYQQKSSQAPKLLFHYYDKDFNNEADTPDNFQSRRPNTSFCFLDIRSPGLGDTAMYLCATSRRTGSKGTDTQYFGPGTRLTVL.

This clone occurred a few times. CDR3 loop: CASSIGRGTEAFF. In DNA, the CDR3 is TGTGCCAGTAGTATCGGGAGGGGGACTGAAGCTTTCTTT. The rearrangement joins TRBV19 to TRBJ1-1; tentative D call: TRBD1 (6 bases). Per the germline V gene, CDR1 is LNHDA and CDR2 is SQIVND (reference sequence). With 3 bases removed from V and 5 bases from J, the gap between germline ends came to 10 bases. The CDR3 has 13 amino acids.

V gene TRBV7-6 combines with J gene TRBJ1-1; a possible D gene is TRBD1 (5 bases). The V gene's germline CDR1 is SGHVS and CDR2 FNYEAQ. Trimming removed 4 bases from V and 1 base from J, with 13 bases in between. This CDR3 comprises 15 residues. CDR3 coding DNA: TGTGCCAGCAGCTCAGACAGCCCACGGAACACTGAAGCTTTCTTT. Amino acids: CASSSDSPRNTEAFF. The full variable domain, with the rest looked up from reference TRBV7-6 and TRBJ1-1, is GAGVSQSPRYKVTKRGQDVALRCDPISGHVSLYWYRQALGQGPEFLTYFNYEAQQDKSGLPNDRFSAERPEGSISTLTIQRTEQRDSAMYRCASSSDSPRNTEAFFGQGTRLTVV.